This T cell receptor beta chain was retrieved from a study of T cells in Graves' hyperthyroidism and ophthalmopathy. General observations from the study: Patients with ophthalmopathy were separated from those with stable hyperthyroidism by a 13 V-J model. Within blood appeared most thyroid clonotypes that had expanded above 0.001.

Amplification targeted TCR beta CDR3 regions from RNA transcripts. Carried out on the TCR CDR3, a first-round RT-PCR used the HTBI primer set. From the multiplex PCR reads, TCRdb called clonotypes with MiXCR, one entry per CDR3 protein. The table includes roughly 570,000 distinct CDR3 sequences, approximately 14% detected once. Diagnosis relied on clinical symptoms, serum thyroxine and TRAb, thyroid ultrasound and orbital computed tomography. Source material for PBMCs was less than 12 ml fresh peripheral blood. J lost 9 bases, V lost 8 bases, and 7 bases had no gene match. The germline CDR1 and CDR2 sequences are MNHNS and SASEGT. The CDR3 consists of 15 residues. This clonotype was detected only a few times. Its antigen is unknown.

V usage is TRBV6-1 and J usage is TRBJ2-4; 16 bases match TRBD2. The sample comprised blood. The TCR comes from a woman in her 30s with Graves' hyperthyroidism. CDR3 in DNA: TGTGCCAGCGGGACTAGCGGGAGGGGGGTTTTCATTCAGTACTTC. Translating gives CASGTSGRGVFIQYF.